The next 8 T cell receptor beta chains were all read from a single sample in a study of OX40 agonist ivuxolimab in advanced cancers. The library was produced with the immunoSEQ multiplex PCR assay. TCRdb carries this immuneACCESS record with in-frame sequences only. Its versions omit some clonotypes, under half of them owing to an unresolved V gene in the studies checked, with the rest unexplained. This sample lists tens of thousands of clones; about 81% were detected once. Of the sample, 5% falls within the top ten clones. Sample: CD4+ or CD8+ T cells sorted from blood, taken in a trial of the OX40 agonist ivuxolimab. The source is an adult with an advanced solid tumor such as melanoma, head and neck, liver or kidney cancer.

The V gene is TRBV4-2, the J gene TRBJ2-5, with 8 bases aligning to TRBD2. The CDR3 extends over 15 amino acids. Germline-derived CDR1 and CDR2 are LGHNA and YNFKEQ. Losses at the gene ends were 3 bases for V and 5 bases for J; bases not matched to a gene: 8. The CDR3 spells CASSQSSGSPETQYF. CDR3 sequence (DNA): TGTGCCAGCAGCCAGTCTAGCGGGTCCCCGGAGACCCAGTACTTC.

This clone was counted between two and nine times. This sequence joins TRBV20-1 and TRBJ1-3; D unclear. The CDR3 is made up of 11 amino acids. V shed 2 bases and J shed 4 bases, with 3 bases lying between them. CDR1 is DFQATT, CDR2 SNEGSKA, per germline (reference sequence). DNA for the CDR3: TGCAGTGCTAGATTGGGAAACACCATATATTTT. It yields the protein CSARLGNTIYF.

This clone was seen more than once but under ten times. The chain employs TRBV11-2 and TRBJ2-3, with a possible D match to TRBD1 (6 bases). CDR3 size: 15 residues. The germline CDR1 and CDR2 sequences are SGHAT and FQNNGV. V lost 0 bases, J lost 4 bases, and 11 bases lay in between. The CDR3 sequence: CASSLDWAGADTQYF. The CDR3 DNA sequence: TGTGCCAGCAGCTTAGATTGGGCAGGGGCAGATACGCAGTATTTT.

V gene TRBV2 combines with J gene TRBJ2-7; TRBD1 aligns across 9 bases. There are 14 residues in the CDR3. Germline V CDR1 and CDR2: SNHLY, FYNNEI. Trimming cost V 7 bases and J 4 bases; bases outside gene matches: 8. The CDR3 DNA is TGTGCCAGCACCGTGGACAGGGGAGGATACGAGCAGTACTTC. Translated, it gives CASTVDRGGYEQYF. Complete variable domain (other parts from reference TRBV2 and TRBJ2-7): EPEVTQTPSHQVTQMGQEVILRCVPISNHLYFYWYRQILGQKVEFLVSFYNNEISEKSEIFDDQFSVERPDGSNFTLKIRSTKLEDSAMYFCASTVDRGGYEQYFGPGTRLTVT.

The chain couples TRBV27 to TRBJ1-2; possible D gene TRBD1, 5 bases. The CDR3 sequence is 14 residues long. Germline CDR1 and CDR2: MNHEY and SMNVEV (reference sequence). V was pared by 5 bases and J by 1 base, with 11 bases between. The CDR3 loop is CASSKSGINYGYTF. The CDR3 DNA sequence: TGTGCCAGCAGTAAGTCAGGGATTAACTATGGCTACACCTTC.

The chain employs TRBV28 and TRBJ2-7; 9 nucleotides line up with TRBD1. The CDR3 spans 15 residues. V gave up 6 bases and J gave up 2 bases; unmatched junction bases: 8. Germline V CDR1 and CDR2: MDHEN, SYDVKM. CDR3 sequence reads: CASSQPGQGTYEQYF. DNA for the CDR3: TGTGCCAGCAGCCAACCGGGACAGGGAACCTACGAGCAGTACTTC.

As for this clone: Its ends do not fully match the called genes, so a read error is possible. The chain uses TRBV7-7 and TRBJ2-1; 8 nucleotides match TRBD2. The CDR3 sequence is 14 residues long. The germline V gene has CDR1 SSHAT and CDR2 FNYEAQ (reference sequence). CDR3 nucleotides: TGTGCTAGCAGCTTAGCGGGGTCGGGCAATGAGCAGTTCTTC. Translating it yields CASSLAGSGNEQFF.

The chain is built from TRBV6-5 and TRBJ2-5; a weak D match, TRBD1 (5 bases). CDR3 length: 14 residues. Deletions cut 6 bases from V and 2 bases from J, with 13 bases between. Germline assignment: CDR1 MNHEY and CDR2 SVGAGI. As DNA, the CDR3 is TGTGCCAGCAGCAAGGACACAGCTCAAGAGACCCAGTACTTC. Amino acid sequence: CASSKDTAQETQYF.